A selection of T cell receptor beta chains follows, all from one sample in a study of CD8 T cells in ankylosing spondylitis. MiXCR, run by TCRdb on the 5' RACE reads, gives a single entry per CDR3 protein. Here the sample spans under 950,000 distinct CDR3 sequences, about 20% being singletons. The sequenced material came from blood, either unsorted or a sorted T cell fraction (not recorded which). All receptors come from a male donor with ankylosing spondylitis. Each CDR3 is given with its conserved first and last residue. The order of the fields is clone size, J gene, V gene, CDR3 length, D gene, CDR3 protein, CDR3 DNA. D genes are given only for firm matches. Clone size is not always given. Where it is, it says once, few, many or a class for expanded clones.

.	TRBJ1-3	TRBV12-3/TRBV12-4	15	TRBD1	CASIGQGASGNTIYF	TGTGCCAGCATCGGACAGGGAGCGAGTGGAAACACCATATATTTT
.	TRBJ1-2	TRBV5-1	13	.	CASSDDTYYGYTF	TGCGCCAGCAGCGACGACACATACTATGGCTACACCTTC
.	TRBJ2-5	TRBV5-1	15	.	CASSLEGGYQETQYF	TGCGCCAGCAGCTTGGAGGGGGGGTACCAAGAGACCCAGTACTTC
.	TRBJ2-5	TRBV5-1	15	TRBD2	CASSWTSDQGGTQYF	TGCGCCAGCAGCTGGACTAGCGACCAGGGGGGGACCCAGTACTTC
.	TRBJ2-5	TRBV5-6	15	.	CASSSRGTKKETQYF	TGTGCCAGCAGCAGTCGAGGGACCAAAAAAGAGACCCAGTACTTC
.	TRBJ2-7	TRBV9	13	.	CASSVGQSYEQYF	TGTGCCAGCAGCGTAGGTCAGTCCTACGAGCAGTACTTC
few	TRBJ2-1	TRBV20-1	14	.	CSALNARRWNEQFF	TGCAGTGCCCTAAACGCGAGGCGATGGAATGAGCAGTTCTTC
many	TRBJ2-3	TRBV6-4	14	TRBD2	CASSDSAGADTQYF	TGTGCCAGCAGTGACTCAGCGGGAGCAGATACGCAGTATTTT
.	TRBJ2-1	TRBV7-9	14	.	CASSLGRVANEQFF	TGTGCCAGCAGCTTAGGGAGGGTTGCAAATGAGCAGTTCTTC
.	TRBJ2-7	TRBV27	14	.	CASSLNGLPYEQYF	TGTGCCAGCAGTTTGAACGGTCTCCCCTACGAGCAGTACTTC
few	TRBJ1-1	TRBV20-1	15	.	CSARALQGVNTEAFF	TGCAGTGCTAGAGCTCTCCAGGGCGTGAACACTGAAGCTTTCTTT
few	TRBJ1-5	TRBV20-1	12	.	CSASSGSQPQHF	TGCAGTGCTAGCTCGGGATCTCAGCCCCAGCATTTT
many	TRBJ1-1	TRBV7-9	13	.	CASSPRRNTEAFF	TGTGCCAGCAGCCCCCGGCGAAACACTGAAGCTTTCTTT
few	TRBJ2-4	TRBV20-1	14	TRBD1	CSVGDRGAKNIQYF	TGCAGTGTTGGGGACAGGGGTGCCAAAAACATTCAGTACTTC
few	TRBJ2-7	TRBV28	14	.	CASESRIGFREQYF	TGTGCCAGCGAGAGCCGAATAGGGTTTAGGGAGCAGTACTTC
.	TRBJ2-3	TRBV18	16	TRBD2	CASSIREEVRTDTQYF	TGTGCCAGCTCAATACGGGAGGAGGTGCGCACAGATACGCAGTATTTT
.	TRBJ1-3	TRBV5-1	16	.	CASSLAGTLTGNTIYF	TGCGCCAGCAGCTTGGCCGGCACTCTAACCGGAAACACCATATATTTT
.	TRBJ2-7	TRBV11-2	13	.	CASSLVEDYEQYF	TGTGCCAGCAGCTTAGTCGAAGACTACGAGCAGTACTTC
.	TRBJ1-6	TRBV9	15	TRBD1	CASSEGDSVNSPLHF	TGTGCCAGCAGCGAAGGGGACAGCGTTAATTCACCCCTCCACTTT
few	TRBJ2-7	TRBV28	15	TRBD2	CASSLFAGEPYEQYF	TGTGCCAGCAGCCTCTTTGCGGGAGAACCCTACGAGCAGTACTTC
.	TRBJ1-2	TRBV4-3	13	.	CASSQARGHGYTF	TGCGCCAGCAGCCAAGCAAGGGGACATGGCTACACCTTC
.	TRBJ2-1	TRBV10-3	19	TRBD2	CAISESTSGRIPAYNEQFF	TGTGCCATCAGTGAGTCGACTAGCGGGAGAATTCCGGCCTACAATGAGCAGTTCTTC
.	TRBJ2-4	TRBV4-1	16	.	CASSSVGRNAGNIQYF	TGCGCCAGCAGCTCTGTCGGGCGGAACGCAGGGAACATTCAGTACTTC
few	TRBJ1-1	TRBV7-9	16	TRBD1	CASSTGETGWDTEAFF	TGTGCCAGCAGCACAGGTGAGACAGGGTGGGACACTGAAGCTTTCTTT
few	TRBJ1-1	TRBV4-2	15	TRBD1	CASSQVQGLNTEAFF	TGTGCCAGCAGCCAGGTACAGGGGTTGAACACTGAAGCTTTCTTT
.	TRBJ2-3	TRBV4-2	15	.	CASSQDHATPVTQYF	TGTGCCAGCAGCCAAGATCATGCTACCCCGGTTACGCAGTATTTT
.	TRBJ2-2	TRBV29-1	14	TRBD1	CSVVGTGGGGELFF	TGCAGCGTTGTGGGGACAGGGGGCGGCGGGGAGCTGTTTTTT
few	TRBJ2-3	TRBV4-1	15	.	CASSQTGGEADTQYF	TGCGCCAGCAGCCAAACAGGGGGGGAGGCAGATACGCAGTATTTT
few	TRBJ2-1	TRBV27	15	.	CASSLRDLSYNEQFF	TGTGCCAGCAGTTTGCGGGACTTGAGCTACAATGAGCAGTTCTTC
few	TRBJ2-2	TRBV10-3	19	TRBD2	CAISARGSGVRGHTGELFF	TGTGCCATCAGTGCCCGCGGTAGCGGGGTACGAGGGCACACCGGGGAGCTGTTTTTT
.	TRBJ2-3	TRBV9	15	TRBD2	CASSESGMSTDTQYF	TGTGCCAGCAGCGAGAGCGGGATGAGCACAGATACGCAGTATTTT
few	TRBJ2-7	TRBV28	17	TRBD1	CASSPRFPGQGNHEQYF	TGTGCCAGCAGTCCAAGGTTCCCGGGACAGGGTAACCACGAGCAGTACTTC
many	TRBJ2-1	TRBV29-1	15	.	CSVDTGGGSYNEQFF	TGCAGCGTTGATACGGGGGGCGGCTCCTACAATGAGCAGTTCTTC
.	TRBJ2-3	TRBV20-1	13	TRBD2	CSARDGGEDTQYF	TGCAGTGCTAGAGATGGGGGGGAAGATACGCAGTATTTT
few	TRBJ1-5	TRBV20-1	16	.	CSASPLGHSGNQPQHF	TGCAGTGCTTCCCCTTTGGGGCATAGCGGCAATCAGCCCCAGCATTTT
.	TRBJ2-1	TRBV7-2	15	.	CASSALAISYNEQFF	TGTGCCAGCAGCGCTCTAGCAATCTCCTACAATGAGCAGTTCTTC
.	TRBJ2-3	TRBV4-2	13	TRBD2	CASSQVLADTQYF	TGTGCCAGCAGCCAAGTACTAGCGGATACGCAGTATTTT
.	TRBJ2-1	TRBV5-1	15	.	CASSPPEAPYNEQFF	TGCGCCAGCAGCCCCCCTGAGGCCCCCTACAATGAGCAGTTCTTC
.	TRBJ2-7	TRBV25-1	15	.	CASSELGLLRGEQYF	TGTGCCAGCAGTGAATTGGGACTCCTACGGGGCGAGCAGTACTTC
few	TRBJ2-1	TRBV24-1	15	.	CATSDAHQSYNEQFF	TGTGCCACCAGTGATGCCCACCAATCCTACAATGAGCAGTTCTTC